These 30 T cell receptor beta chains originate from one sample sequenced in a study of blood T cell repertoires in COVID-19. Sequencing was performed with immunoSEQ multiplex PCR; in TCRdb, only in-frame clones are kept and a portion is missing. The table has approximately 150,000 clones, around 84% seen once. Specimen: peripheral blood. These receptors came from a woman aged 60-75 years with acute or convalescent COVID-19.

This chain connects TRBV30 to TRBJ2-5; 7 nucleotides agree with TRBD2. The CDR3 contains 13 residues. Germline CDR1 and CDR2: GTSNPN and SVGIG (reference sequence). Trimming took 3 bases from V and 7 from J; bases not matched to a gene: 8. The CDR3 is CAWSVVGEGTQYF. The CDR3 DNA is TGTGCCTGGAGCGTGGTTGGGGAGGGGACCCAGTACTTC. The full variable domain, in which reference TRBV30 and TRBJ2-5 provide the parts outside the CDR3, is SQTIHQWPATLVQPVGSPLSLECTVEGTSNPNLYWYRQAAGRGLQLLFYSVGIGQISSEVPQNLSASRPQDRQFILSSKKLLLSDSGFYLCAWSVVGEGTQYFGPGTRLLVL.

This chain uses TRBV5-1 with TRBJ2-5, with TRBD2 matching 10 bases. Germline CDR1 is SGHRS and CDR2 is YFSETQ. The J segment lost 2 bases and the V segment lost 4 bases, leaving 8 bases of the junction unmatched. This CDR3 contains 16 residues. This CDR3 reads CASSQGSGGPQETQYF. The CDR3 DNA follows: TGCGCCAGCAGCCAAGGTAGCGGGGGGCCGCAAGAGACCCAGTACTTC.

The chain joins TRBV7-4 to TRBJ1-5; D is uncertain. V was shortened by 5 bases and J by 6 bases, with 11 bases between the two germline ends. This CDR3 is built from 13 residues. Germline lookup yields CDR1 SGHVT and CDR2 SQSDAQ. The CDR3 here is CASSGEVVQPQHF. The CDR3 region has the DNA TGTGCCAGCAGCGGAGAGGTGGTTCAGCCCCAGCATTTT.

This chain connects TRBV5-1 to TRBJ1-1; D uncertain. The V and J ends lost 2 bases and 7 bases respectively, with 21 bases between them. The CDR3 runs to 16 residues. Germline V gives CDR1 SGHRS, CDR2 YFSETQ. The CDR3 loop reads CASSFGGLPEPNEAFF. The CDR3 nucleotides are TGCGCCAGCAGCTTTGGAGGCCTTCCAGAGCCGAATGAAGCTTTCTTT.

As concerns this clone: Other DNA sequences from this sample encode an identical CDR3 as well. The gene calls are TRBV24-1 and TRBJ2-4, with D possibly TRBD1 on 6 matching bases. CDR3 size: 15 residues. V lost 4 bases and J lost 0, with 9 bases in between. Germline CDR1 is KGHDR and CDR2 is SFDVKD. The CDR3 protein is CATSEGGVAKNIQYF. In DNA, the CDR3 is TGTGCCACCAGTGAAGGGGGAGTAGCCAAAAACATTCAGTACTTC.

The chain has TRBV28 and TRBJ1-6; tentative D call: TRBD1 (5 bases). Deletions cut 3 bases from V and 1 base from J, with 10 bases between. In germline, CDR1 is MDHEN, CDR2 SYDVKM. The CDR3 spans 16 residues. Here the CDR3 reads CASSFPQGSYNSPLHF. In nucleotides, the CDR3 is TGTGCCAGCAGTTTTCCCCAGGGATCCTATAATTCACCCCTCCACTTT.

CDR3: CASSLASLKNEQYF. In DNA form, the CDR3 reads TGTGCCAGCAGCTTAGCTAGCCTTAAGAACGAGCAGTACTTC. The genes are TRBV11-2 and TRBJ2-7; a weak D match, TRBD2 (5 bases). The CDR3 has 14 amino acids. CDR1 and CDR2 (germline): SGHAT, FQNNGV. V gave up 1 base and J gave up 5 bases, with 12 bases separating them.

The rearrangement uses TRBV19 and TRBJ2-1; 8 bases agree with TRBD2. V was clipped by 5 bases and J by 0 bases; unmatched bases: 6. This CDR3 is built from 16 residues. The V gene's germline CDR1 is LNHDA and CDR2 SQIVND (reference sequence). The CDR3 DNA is TGTGCCAGTAGTCGGACTAGCAGGAGCTCCTACAATGAGCAGTTCTTC. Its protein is CASSRTSRSSYNEQFF.

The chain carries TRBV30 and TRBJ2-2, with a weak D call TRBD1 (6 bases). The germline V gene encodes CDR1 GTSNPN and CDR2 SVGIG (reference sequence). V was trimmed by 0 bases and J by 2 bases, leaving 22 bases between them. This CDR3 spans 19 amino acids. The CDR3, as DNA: TGTGCCTGGAGTGTACGTCGGAGTTTCAGGGGACGAAACACCGGGGAGCTGTTTTTT. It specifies CAWSVRRSFRGRNTGELFF.

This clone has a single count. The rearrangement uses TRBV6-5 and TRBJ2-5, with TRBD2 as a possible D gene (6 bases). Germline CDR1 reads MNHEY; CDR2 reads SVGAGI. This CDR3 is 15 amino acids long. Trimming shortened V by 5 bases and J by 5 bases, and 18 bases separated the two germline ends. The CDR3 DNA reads TGTGCCAGCAGTCGGGGGTCAAGGGGAACGGAGACCCAGTACTTC. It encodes CASSRGSRGTETQYF.

The CDR3 loop is CASSPLGTGAGPANTGELFF. Here the CDR3 DNA reads TGTGCCAGCAGCCCCCTCGGGACAGGCGCTGGACCTGCGAACACCGGGGAGCTGTTTTTT. This chain connects TRBV6-6 to TRBJ2-2, with TRBD1 matching 8 bases. V shed 6 bases and J 0 bases; nucleotides not matched to a gene: 18. CDR1 and CDR2 from the germline V gene are MNHNY and SVGAGI (reference sequence). This CDR3 is built from 20 residues.

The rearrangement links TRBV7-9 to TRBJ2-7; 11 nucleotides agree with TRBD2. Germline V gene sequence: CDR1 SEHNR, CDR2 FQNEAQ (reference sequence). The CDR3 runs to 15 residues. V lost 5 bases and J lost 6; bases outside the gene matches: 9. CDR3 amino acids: CASSPRTSGFGEQYF. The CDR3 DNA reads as TGTGCCAGCAGCCCTCGGACTAGCGGGTTTGGCGAGCAGTACTTC.

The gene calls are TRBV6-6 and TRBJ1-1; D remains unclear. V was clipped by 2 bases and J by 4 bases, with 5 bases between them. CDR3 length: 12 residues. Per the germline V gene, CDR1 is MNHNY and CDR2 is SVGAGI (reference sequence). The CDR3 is CASSYLFTEAFF. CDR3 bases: TGTGCCAGCAGTTACCTTTTCACTGAAGCTTTCTTT.

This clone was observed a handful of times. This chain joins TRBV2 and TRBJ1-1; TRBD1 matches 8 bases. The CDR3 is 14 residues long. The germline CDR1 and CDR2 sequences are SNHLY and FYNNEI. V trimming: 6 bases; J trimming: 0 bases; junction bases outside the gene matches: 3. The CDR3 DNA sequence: TGTGCCAGCAGCGGGACAGGACTGAACACTGAAGCTTTCTTT. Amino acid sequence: CASSGTGLNTEAFF.

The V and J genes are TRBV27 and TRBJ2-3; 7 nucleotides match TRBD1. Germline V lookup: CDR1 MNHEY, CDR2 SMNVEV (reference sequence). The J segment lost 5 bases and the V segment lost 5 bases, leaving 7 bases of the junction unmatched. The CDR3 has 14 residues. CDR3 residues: CASSPRTGKDTQYF. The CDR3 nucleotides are TGTGCCAGCAGTCCTCGGACAGGAAAAGATACGCAGTATTTT.

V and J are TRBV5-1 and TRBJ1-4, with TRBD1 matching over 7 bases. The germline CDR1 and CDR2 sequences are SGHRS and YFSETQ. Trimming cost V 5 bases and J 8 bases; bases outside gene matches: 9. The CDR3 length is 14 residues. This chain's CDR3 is CASSTTGYGEKLFF. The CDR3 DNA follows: TGCGCCAGCAGTACGACAGGGTACGGCGAAAAACTGTTTTTT. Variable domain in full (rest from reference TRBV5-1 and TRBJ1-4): KAGVTQTPRYLIKTRGQQVTLSCSPISGHRSVSWYQQTPGQGLQFLFEYFSETQRNKGNFPGRFSGRQFSNSRSEMNVSTLELGDSALYLCASSTTGYGEKLFFGSGTQLSVL.

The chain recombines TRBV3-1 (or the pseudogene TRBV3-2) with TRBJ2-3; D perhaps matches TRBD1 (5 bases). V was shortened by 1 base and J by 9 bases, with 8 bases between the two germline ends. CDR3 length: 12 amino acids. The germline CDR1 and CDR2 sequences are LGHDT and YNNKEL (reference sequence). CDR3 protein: CASSQVRGTQYF. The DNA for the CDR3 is TGTGCCAGCAGCCAAGTTAGGGGCACGCAGTATTTT.

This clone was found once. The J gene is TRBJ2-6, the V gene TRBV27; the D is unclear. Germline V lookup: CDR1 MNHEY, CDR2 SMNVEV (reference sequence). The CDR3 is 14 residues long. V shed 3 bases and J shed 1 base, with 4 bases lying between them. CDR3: CASSLRSGANVLTF. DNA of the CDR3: TGTGCCAGCAGTTTGAGGTCTGGGGCCAACGTCCTGACTTTC. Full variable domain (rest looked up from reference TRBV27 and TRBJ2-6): EAQVTQNPRYLITVTGKKLTVTCSQNMNHEYMSWYRQDPGLGLRQIYYSMNVEVTDKGDVPEGYKVSRKEKRNFPLILESPSPNQTSLYFCASSLRSGANVLTFGAGSRLTVL.

The CDR3 DNA sequence: TGTGCCAGCAGCTTCCTAGCGGTCGGGGAGACCCAGTACTTC. Protein product: CASSFLAVGETQYF. The gene calls are TRBV5-5 and TRBJ2-5; 7 bases are shared with TRBD2. This CDR3 is 14 amino acids long. Germline CDR1 and CDR2: SGHKS and YYEKEE (reference sequence). V lost 2 bases and J lost 5; bases outside the gene matches: 6.

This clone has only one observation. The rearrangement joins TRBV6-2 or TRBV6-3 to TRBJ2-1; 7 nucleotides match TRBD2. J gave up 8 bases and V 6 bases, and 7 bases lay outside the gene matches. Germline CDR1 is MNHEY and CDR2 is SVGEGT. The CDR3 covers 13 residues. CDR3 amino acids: CASSLGLVYEQFF. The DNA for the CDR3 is TGTGCCAGCAGCCTCGGACTAGTCTATGAGCAGTTCTTC.

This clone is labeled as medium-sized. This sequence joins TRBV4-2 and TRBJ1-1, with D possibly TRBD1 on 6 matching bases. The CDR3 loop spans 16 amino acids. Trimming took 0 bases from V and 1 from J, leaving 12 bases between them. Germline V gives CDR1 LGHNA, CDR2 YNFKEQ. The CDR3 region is CASSQDWGGQNTEAFF. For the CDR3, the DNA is TGTGCCAGCAGCCAAGATTGGGGGGGCCAGAACACTGAAGCTTTCTTT.

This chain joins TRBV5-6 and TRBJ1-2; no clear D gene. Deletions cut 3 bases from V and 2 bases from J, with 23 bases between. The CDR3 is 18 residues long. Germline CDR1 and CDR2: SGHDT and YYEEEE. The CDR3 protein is CASSSPPRSNPTNYGYTF. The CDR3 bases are TGTGCCAGCAGCTCGCCCCCTCGGTCCAACCCGACAAACTATGGCTACACCTTC.

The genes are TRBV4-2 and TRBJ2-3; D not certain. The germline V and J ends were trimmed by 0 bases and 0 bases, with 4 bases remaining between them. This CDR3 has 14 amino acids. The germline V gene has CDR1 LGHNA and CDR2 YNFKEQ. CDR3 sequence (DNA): TGTGCCAGCAGCCAAGACTTGAGCACAGATACGCAGTATTTT. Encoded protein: CASSQDLSTDTQYF.

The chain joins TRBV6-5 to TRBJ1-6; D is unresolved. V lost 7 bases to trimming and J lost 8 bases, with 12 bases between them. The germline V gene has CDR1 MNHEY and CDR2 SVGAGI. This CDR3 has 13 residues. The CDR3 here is CASKRREDSPLHF. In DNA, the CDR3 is TGTGCCAGCAAACGACGGGAAGATTCACCCCTCCACTTT.

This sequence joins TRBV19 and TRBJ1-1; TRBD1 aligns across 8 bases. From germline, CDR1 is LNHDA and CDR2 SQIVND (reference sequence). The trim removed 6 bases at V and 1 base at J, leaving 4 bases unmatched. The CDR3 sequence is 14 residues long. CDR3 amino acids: CASSHRGGNTEAFF. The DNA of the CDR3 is TGTGCCAGTAGCCACAGGGGGGGGAACACTGAAGCTTTCTTT.

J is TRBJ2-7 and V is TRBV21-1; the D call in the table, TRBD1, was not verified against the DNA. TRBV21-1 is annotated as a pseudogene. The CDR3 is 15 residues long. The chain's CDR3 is CASSKEIDSSYEQYF. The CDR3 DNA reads TGTGCCAGCAGCAAAGAAATAGACAGCTCCTACGAGCAGTACTTC.

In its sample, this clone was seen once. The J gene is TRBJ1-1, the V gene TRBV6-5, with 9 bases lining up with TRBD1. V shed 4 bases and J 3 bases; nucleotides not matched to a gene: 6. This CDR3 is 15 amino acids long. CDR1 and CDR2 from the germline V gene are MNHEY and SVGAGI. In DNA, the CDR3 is TGTGCCAGCAGTTCTAACAGGGGGCAGGACACTGAAGCTTTCTTT. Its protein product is CASSSNRGQDTEAFF.

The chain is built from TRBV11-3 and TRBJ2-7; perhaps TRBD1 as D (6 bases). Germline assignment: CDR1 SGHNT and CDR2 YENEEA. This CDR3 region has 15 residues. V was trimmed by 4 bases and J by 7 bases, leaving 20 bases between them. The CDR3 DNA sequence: TGTGCCAGCAGCTCTCGACAGGCCTTGATGGGGGAGCAGTACTTC. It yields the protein CASSSRQALMGEQYF.

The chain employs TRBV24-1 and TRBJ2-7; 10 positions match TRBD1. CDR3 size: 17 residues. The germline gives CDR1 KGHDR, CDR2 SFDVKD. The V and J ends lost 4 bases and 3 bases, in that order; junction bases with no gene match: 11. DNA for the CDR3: TGTGCCACCAGTGACGCGACAGGGGGCAAGGACATCTACGAGCAGTACTTC. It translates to CATSDATGGKDIYEQYF.

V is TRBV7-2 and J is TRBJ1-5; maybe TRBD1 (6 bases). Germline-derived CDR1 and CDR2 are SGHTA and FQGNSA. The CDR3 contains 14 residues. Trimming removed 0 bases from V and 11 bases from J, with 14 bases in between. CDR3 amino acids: CASSLAVGPGAQHF. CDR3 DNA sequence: TGTGCCAGCAGCTTAGCGGTGGGACCAGGGGCCCAGCATTTT. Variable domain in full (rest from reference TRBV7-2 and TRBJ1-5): GAGVSQSPSNKVTEKGKDVELRCDPISGHTALYWYRQSLGQGLEFLIYFQGNSAPDKSGLPSDRFSAERTGGSVSTLTIQRTQQEDSAVYLCASSLAVGPGAQHFGDGTRLSIL.